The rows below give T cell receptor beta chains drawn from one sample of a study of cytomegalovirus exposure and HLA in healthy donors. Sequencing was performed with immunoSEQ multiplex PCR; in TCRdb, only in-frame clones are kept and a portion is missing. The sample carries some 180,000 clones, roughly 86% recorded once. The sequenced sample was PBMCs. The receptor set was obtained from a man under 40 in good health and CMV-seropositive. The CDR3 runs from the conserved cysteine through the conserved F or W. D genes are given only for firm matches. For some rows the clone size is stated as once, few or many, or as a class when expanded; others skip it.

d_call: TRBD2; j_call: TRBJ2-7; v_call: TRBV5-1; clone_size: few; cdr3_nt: TGCGCCAGCAGCTCCCGGGGGGGGACTAGCGGGTTCTCCTACGAGCAGTACTTC; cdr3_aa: CASSSRGGTSGFSYEQYF
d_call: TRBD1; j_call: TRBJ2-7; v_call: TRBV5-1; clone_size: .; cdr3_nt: TGCGCCAGCAGCTTGGACCGGGACAGGGGCTCCTACGAGCAGTACTTC; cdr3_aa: CASSLDRDRGSYEQYF
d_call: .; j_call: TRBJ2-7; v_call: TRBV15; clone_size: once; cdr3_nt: TGTGCCACCAGCTCGGGCCGCGGACCCCTAGTAGAATTC; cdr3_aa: CATSSGRGPLVEF
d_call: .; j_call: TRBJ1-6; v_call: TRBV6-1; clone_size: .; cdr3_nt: TGTGCCAGCAGTGGAGTTAGATGGAATGATAATTCACCCCTCCACTTT; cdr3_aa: CASSGVRWNDNSPLHF
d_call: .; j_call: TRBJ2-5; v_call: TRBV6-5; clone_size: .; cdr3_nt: TGTGCCAGCAGTTACGCAGGGGGGAGGGGAGGGGAGACCCAGTACTTC; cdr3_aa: CASSYAGGRGGETQYF
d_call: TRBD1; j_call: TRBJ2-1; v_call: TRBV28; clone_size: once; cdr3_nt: TGTGCCAGCAGCCGACCGGGACAGGTCAACAATGAGCAGTTCTTC; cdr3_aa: CASSRPGQVNNEQFF
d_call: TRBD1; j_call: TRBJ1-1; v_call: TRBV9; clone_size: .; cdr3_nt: TGTGCCAGCAGCCCTTTGCCGGGACAGGACACTGAAGCTTTCTTT; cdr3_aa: CASSPLPGQDTEAFF
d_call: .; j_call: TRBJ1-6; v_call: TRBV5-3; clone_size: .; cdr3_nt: TGTGCCAGAAGCCTGTTAAGACTTGGAAGGCTTGGGTCACCCCTCCACTTT; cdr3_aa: CARSLLRLGRLGSPLHF
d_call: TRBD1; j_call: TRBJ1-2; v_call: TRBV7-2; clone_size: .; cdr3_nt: TGTGCCAGCAGCTTCTCAGGGGGACAGGGTGGCTACACCTTC; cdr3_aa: CASSFSGGQGGYTF
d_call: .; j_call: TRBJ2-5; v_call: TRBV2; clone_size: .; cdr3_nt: TGTGCCAGCAGAGTCAGAGGGGAGACCCAGTACTTC; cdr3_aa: CASRVRGETQYF
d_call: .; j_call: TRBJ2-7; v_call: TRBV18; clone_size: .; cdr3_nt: TGTGCCAGCTCACCAGGAGATTACTCCTACGAGCAGTACTTC; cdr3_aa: CASSPGDYSYEQYF
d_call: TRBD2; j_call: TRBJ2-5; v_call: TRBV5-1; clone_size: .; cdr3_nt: TGCGCCAGCAGCTTGTGGGAGGGGGAGACCCAGTACTTC; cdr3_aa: CASSLWEGETQYF
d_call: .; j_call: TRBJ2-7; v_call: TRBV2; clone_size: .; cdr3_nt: TGTGCCAGCATAGAGACCTACGAGCAGTACTTC; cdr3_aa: CASIETYEQYF
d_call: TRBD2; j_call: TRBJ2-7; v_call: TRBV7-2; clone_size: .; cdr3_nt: TGTGCCAGCAGCCCTACTAGCGGGGGAACCTACGAGCAGTACTTC; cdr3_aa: CASSPTSGGTYEQYF
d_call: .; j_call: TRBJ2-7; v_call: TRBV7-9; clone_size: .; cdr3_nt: TGTGCCAGCAGCTCCAGTCCCAGGGCCTACGAGCAGTACTTC; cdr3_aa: CASSSSPRAYEQYF
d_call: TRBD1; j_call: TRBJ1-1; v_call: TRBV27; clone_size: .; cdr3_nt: TGTGCCAGCAGTGCCCGGGACAGATTGTACACTGAAGCTTTCTTT; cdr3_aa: CASSARDRLYTEAFF
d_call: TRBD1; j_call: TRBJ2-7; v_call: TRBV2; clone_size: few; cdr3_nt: TGTGCCGGACAGGGCCCCACGGAGCAGTACTTC; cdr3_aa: CAGQGPTEQYF
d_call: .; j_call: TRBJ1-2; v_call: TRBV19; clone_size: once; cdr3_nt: TGTGCCAGTACCCTTGGCGACTATGGCTACACCTTC; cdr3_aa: CASTLGDYGYTF
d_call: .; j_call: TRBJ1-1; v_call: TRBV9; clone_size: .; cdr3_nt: TGTGCCAGCAGCGTAGTATCGGGGCTCACTGAAGCTTTCTTT; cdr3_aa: CASSVVSGLTEAFF
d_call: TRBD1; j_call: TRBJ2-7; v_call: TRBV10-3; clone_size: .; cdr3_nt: TGTGCCATCAGTGAGTCTGGGACAGGGTTGACCTACGAGCAGTACTTC; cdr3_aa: CAISESGTGLTYEQYF
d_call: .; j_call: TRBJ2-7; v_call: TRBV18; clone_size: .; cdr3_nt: TGTGCCAGCTCCCAGGACCGAGTAGAGCAGTACTTC; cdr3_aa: CASSQDRVEQYF
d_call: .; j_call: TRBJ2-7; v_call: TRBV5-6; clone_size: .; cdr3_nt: TGTGCCAGCAGCCCGGCGGGGGCCTTGCTATCCGAGCAGTACTTC; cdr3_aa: CASSPAGALLSEQYF
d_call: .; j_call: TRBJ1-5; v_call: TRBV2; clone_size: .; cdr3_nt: TGTGCCAGCACCCCCAACAGCGCCAATCAGCCCCAGCATTTT; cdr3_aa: CASTPNSANQPQHF
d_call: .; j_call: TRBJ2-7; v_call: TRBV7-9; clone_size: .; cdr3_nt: TGTGCCAGCAGCTCCTGGACGGCCTACGAGCAGTACTTC; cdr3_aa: CASSSWTAYEQYF
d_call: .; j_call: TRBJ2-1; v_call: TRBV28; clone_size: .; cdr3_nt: TGTGCCAGCAGTTCCCGCCGGGACTTGTCCTACAATGAGCAGTTCTTC; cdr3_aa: CASSSRRDLSYNEQFF
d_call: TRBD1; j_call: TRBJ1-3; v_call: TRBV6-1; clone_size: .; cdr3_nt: TGTGCCAGCAGGACACAGGGGATGCGAAACACCATATATTTT; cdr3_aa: CASRTQGMRNTIYF
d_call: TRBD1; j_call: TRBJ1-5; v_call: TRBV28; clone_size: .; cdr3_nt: TGTGCCAGCAGCTGGGGACAGCGCAATCAGCCCCAGCATTTT; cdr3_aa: CASSWGQRNQPQHF
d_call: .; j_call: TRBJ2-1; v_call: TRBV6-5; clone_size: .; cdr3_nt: TGTGCCAGCAGTCCGGACGGGAGCTCCTACAATGAGCAGTTCTTC; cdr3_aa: CASSPDGSSYNEQFF